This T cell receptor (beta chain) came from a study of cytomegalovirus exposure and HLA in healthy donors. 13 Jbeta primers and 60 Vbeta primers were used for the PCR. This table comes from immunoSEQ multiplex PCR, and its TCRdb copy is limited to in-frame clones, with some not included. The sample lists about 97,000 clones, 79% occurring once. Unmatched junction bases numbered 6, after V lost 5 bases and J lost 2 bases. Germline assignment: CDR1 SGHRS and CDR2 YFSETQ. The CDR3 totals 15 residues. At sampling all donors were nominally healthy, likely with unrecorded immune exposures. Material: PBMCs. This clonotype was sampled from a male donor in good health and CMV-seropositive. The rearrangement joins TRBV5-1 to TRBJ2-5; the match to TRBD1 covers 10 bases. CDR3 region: CASSRGTGVQETQYF. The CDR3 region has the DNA TGCGCCAGCAGTAGGGGGACAGGGGTTCAAGAGACCCAGTACTTC. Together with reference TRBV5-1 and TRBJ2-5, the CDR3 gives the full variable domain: KAGVTQTPRYLIKTRGQQVTLSCSPISGHRSVSWYQQTPGQGLQFLFEYFSETQRNKGNFPGRFSGRQFSNSRSEMNVSTLELGDSALYLCASSRGTGVQETQYFGPGTRLLVL.